A single sample is the source of the 15 T cell receptor beta chains below, sequenced in a study of early stage breast cancer tumors (dated by TCRdb to 2016 to 2017). The library was generated by the immunoSEQ multiplex PCR assay. TCRdb retrieved this table from immuneACCESS and kept in-frame rearrangements only. Not all clones are present; in checked studies, unresolved V genes account for under half, and no reason is known for the remainder. The sample profile shows some 30,000 clones; 84% of them were found once. 9.3% of the sample goes to the ten largest clones. The sequencing sample was made of blood. These TCRs come from a person aged 45-65 years with breast cancer.

This clone showed up just once. V is TRBV28 and J is TRBJ1-1, with D perhaps TRBD1 (6 bases). CDR1 and CDR2 from the germline V gene are MDHEN and SYDVKM. The V end lost 7 bases, the J end lost 11 bases, and 17 bases lay between the germline ends. The CDR3 has 12 amino acids. The DNA for the CDR3 is TGTGCCAGCATGACAGGAGGGTCCAGGGCTTTCTTT. This gives the protein CASMTGGSRAFF.

The rearrangement joins TRBV5-4 to TRBJ1-2; 9 bases map to TRBD1. This CDR3 region has 14 residues. The germline gives CDR1 SGHNT, CDR2 YYREEE (reference sequence). V shed 3 bases, J shed 7 bases, and the junction held 7 bases outside the gene matches. The CDR3 DNA is TGTGCCAGCAGCTCGGGACAGGGAATCTTTGGCTACACCTTC. Translating gives CASSSGQGIFGYTF.

This sequence joins TRBV10-1 and TRBJ1-5; TRBD1 aligns across 7 bases. V lost 4 bases, J lost 5 bases, and 8 bases stayed unmatched. Germline V gene sequence: CDR1 WNHNN, CDR2 SYGVQD (reference sequence). This CDR3 is built from 15 residues. The CDR3 DNA sequence: TGCGCCAGCAGTGTGGGACAGCACGGCTATCAGCCCCAGCATTTT. This codes for CASSVGQHGYQPQHF.

The V call is TRBV9, the J call TRBJ2-2; D remains ambiguous. Trimming removed 1 base at V and 6 bases at J, with 4 bases between. This CDR3 is built from 12 residues. Germline CDR1 and CDR2: SGDLS and YYNGEE. The CDR3 sequence: CASSVQAGELFF. CDR3 nucleotides: TGTGCCAGCAGCGTACAGGCCGGGGAGCTGTTTTTT. Using reference TRBV9 and TRBJ2-2 for the parts outside the CDR3, the full variable domain is DSGVTQTPKHLITATGQRVTLRCSPRSGDLSVYWYQQSLDQGLQFLIQYYNGEERAKGNILERFSAQQFPDLHSELNLSSLELGDSALYFCASSVQAGELFFGEGSRLTVL.

The chain is built from TRBV5-1 and TRBJ1-6, with 8 bases matching TRBD1. Losses at the gene ends were 4 bases for V and 4 bases for J; bases not matched to a gene: 10. The CDR3 loop spans 17 amino acids. Germline CDR1 and CDR2: SGHRS and YFSETQ. CDR3 in amino acids: CASSPTAGGGYNSPLHF. The DNA for the CDR3 is TGCGCCAGCAGCCCTACCGCAGGGGGCGGGTATAATTCACCCCTCCACTTT.

The chain employs TRBV27 and TRBJ2-1; 7 positions agree with TRBD1. The CDR3 totals 14 residues. Germline V gives CDR1 MNHEY, CDR2 SMNVEV (reference sequence). The V segment lost 3 bases and the J segment 8 bases; nucleotides outside the gene matches: 7. In DNA, the CDR3 is TGTGCCAGCAGTTTCGGACAGGCATGGGATGAGCAGTTCTTC. Translation: CASSFGQAWDEQFF.

The chain joins TRBV6-1 to TRBJ1-1, with D hard to call. Germline CDR1 and CDR2: MNHNS and SASEGT. Trimming pared 3 bases from V and 6 bases from J, leaving 17 bases between. The length of the CDR3 is 15 residues. CDR3 nucleotides: TGTGCCAGCAGTGACTTTGGAGGCAGTAGCTCTGAAGCTTTCTTT. Translating it yields CASSDFGGSSSEAFF.

V and J are TRBV5-1 and TRBJ1-5, with D perhaps matching TRBD1 (5 bases). V was cut by 0 bases and J by 9 bases, with 16 bases left in between. Germline CDR1 SGHRS, CDR2 YFSETQ. The CDR3 contains 15 residues. This CDR3 is CASSLAGRGLSPQHF. The CDR3 DNA follows: TGCGCCAGCAGCTTGGCAGGGAGGGGACTCTCGCCCCAGCATTTT. Combining the CDR3 with reference TRBV5-1 and TRBJ1-5 gives the whole variable domain KAGVTQTPRYLIKTRGQQVTLSCSPISGHRSVSWYQQTPGQGLQFLFEYFSETQRNKGNFPGRFSGRQFSNSRSEMNVSTLELGDSALYLCASSLAGRGLSPQHFGDGTRLSIL.

The count of this clone is one. The CDR3 region is CASIAAASGGNIQYF. CDR3 nucleotide sequence: TGTGCCAGCATAGCCGCGGCTAGCGGGGGGAACATTCAGTACTTC. This chain connects TRBV6-1 to TRBJ2-4, with 11 nucleotides matching TRBD2. Germline CDR1 reads MNHNS; CDR2 reads SASEGT. The junction had 9 bases not matched to a gene; V was cut back by 7 bases and J by 7 bases. The CDR3 loop spans 15 amino acids.

The genes are TRBV11-2 and TRBJ2-3, with 9 bases that match TRBD2. Per the germline V gene, CDR1 is SGHAT and CDR2 is FQNNGV. The length of the CDR3 is 15 residues. Unmatched junction bases numbered 3, after V lost 3 bases and J lost 2 bases. CDR3 nucleotides: TGTGCCAGCAGCTTGCGGGGGGGCTCCACAGATACGCAGTATTTT. Translated, it gives CASSLRGGSTDTQYF.

The V call is TRBV5-1, the J call TRBJ2-7; unclear D gene. V dropped 4 bases and J dropped 3 bases, with 5 bases sitting between them. This CDR3 spans 11 amino acids. Germline V gene data show CDR1 as SGHRS and CDR2 as YFSETQ. Written as DNA, the CDR3 is TGCGCCAGCAGCCTAGACTACGAGCAGTACTTC. Protein: CASSLDYEQYF.

The chain employs TRBV6-1 and TRBJ1-1; TRBD1 is a possible D gene (6 bases). Trimming removed 6 bases from V and 5 bases from J, with 13 bases in between. The germline V gene encodes CDR1 MNHNS and CDR2 SASEGT. The CDR3 runs 13 residues. The CDR3 region is CASRQQGGTEAFF. The CDR3 coding sequence is TGTGCCAGCAGGCAACAGGGTGGGACTGAAGCTTTCTTT.

The chain uses TRBV6-1 and TRBJ2-5, with TRBD1 matching over 11 bases. V shed 4 bases, J shed 4 bases, and the junction held 5 bases outside the gene matches. CDR1 and CDR2 from the germline V gene are MNHNS and SASEGT. The CDR3 has 15 amino acids. The CDR3 coding sequence is TGTGCCAGCAGTGGAGGGACAGGGGGACGAGAGACCCAGTACTTC. As protein: CASSGGTGGRETQYF.

The chain links TRBV5-4 to TRBJ2-7; D may be TRBD1 (5 bases). V was shortened by 1 base and J by 5 bases, with 13 bases between the two germline ends. Germline V gives CDR1 SGHNT, CDR2 YYREEE (reference sequence). The CDR3 spans 14 residues. The chain's CDR3 is CASSLSQGNDEQYF. Here the CDR3 DNA reads TGTGCCAGCAGCTTGAGCCAGGGCAATGACGAGCAGTACTTC. Combining the CDR3 with reference TRBV5-4 and TRBJ2-7 gives the whole variable domain ETGVTQSPTHLIKTRGQQVTLRCSSQSGHNTVSWYQQALGQGPQFIFQYYREEENGRGNFPPRFSGLQFPNYSSELNVNALELDDSALYLCASSLSQGNDEQYFGPGTRLTVT.

This rearrangement joins TRBV5-5 to TRBJ1-2; 8 bases are shared with TRBD1. The CDR3 is 17 residues long. J gave up 0 bases and V 3 bases, and 10 bases lay outside the gene matches. Germline CDR1 reads SGHKS; CDR2 reads YYEKEE (reference sequence). For the CDR3, the DNA is TGTGCCAGCAGCTCAATGGACAGGGCCTCAGCTAACTATGGCTACACCTTC. This codes for CASSSMDRASANYGYTF.